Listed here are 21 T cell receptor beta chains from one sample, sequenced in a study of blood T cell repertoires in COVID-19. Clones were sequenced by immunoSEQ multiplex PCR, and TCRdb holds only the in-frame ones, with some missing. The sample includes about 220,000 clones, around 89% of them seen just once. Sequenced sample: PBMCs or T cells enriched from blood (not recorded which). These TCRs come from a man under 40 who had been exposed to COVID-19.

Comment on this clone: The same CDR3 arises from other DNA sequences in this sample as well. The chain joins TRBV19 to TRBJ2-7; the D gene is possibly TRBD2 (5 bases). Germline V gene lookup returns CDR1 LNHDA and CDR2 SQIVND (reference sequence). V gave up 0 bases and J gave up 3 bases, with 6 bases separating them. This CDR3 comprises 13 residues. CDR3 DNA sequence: TGTGCCAGTAGTATAGAGGGGAGCTACGAGCAGTACTTC. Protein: CASSIEGSYEQYF.

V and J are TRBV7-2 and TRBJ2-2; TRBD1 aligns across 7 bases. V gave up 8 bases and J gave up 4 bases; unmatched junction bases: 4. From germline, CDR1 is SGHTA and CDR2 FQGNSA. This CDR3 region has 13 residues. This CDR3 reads CASRTGLTGELFF. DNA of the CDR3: TGTGCCAGCCGGACAGGCCTCACCGGGGAGCTGTTTTTT.

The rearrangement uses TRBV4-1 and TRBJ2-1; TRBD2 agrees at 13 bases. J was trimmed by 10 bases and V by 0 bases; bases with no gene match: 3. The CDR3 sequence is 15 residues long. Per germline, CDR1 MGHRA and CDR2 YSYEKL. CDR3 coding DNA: TGCGCCAGCAGCCAAGAGGGACTAGCGGGGAGGGAGCAGTTCTTC. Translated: CASSQEGLAGREQFF.

CDR3 sequence (DNA): TGCGCCAGCAGCTTGGAAGTTCAGGGCGGTCGGAACACCATATATTTT. Residues: CASSLEVQGGRNTIYF. The chain links TRBV5-1 to TRBJ1-3, with D maybe TRBD1 (5 bases). Trimming removed 0 bases from V and 7 bases from J, with 17 bases in between. The CDR3 covers 16 residues. CDR1 and CDR2 from the germline V gene are SGHRS and YFSETQ.

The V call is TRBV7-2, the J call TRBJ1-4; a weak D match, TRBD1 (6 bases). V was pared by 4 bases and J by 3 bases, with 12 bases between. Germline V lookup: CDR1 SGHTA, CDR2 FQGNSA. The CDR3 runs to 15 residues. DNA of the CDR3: TGTGCCAGCAGCTGGTACAGGGACCCTAATGAAAAACTGTTTTTT. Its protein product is CASSWYRDPNEKLFF.

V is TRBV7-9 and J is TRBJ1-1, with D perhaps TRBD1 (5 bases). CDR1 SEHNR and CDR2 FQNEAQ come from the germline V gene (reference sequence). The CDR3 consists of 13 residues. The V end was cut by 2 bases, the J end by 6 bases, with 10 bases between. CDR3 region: CASSLNQGSEAFF. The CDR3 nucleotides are TGTGCCAGCAGCTTAAACCAGGGATCTGAAGCTTTCTTT.

Here the CDR3 DNA reads TGTGCCATCAGTGAGCGGGGGGGCGTCTCCTACGAGCAGTACTTC. Protein sequence: CAISERGGVSYEQYF. The V and J genes are TRBV10-3 and TRBJ2-7, with 8 bases fitting TRBD2. Germline loops: CDR1 ENHRY, CDR2 SYGVKD. The CDR3 spans 15 residues. V shed 2 bases, J shed 0 bases, and the junction held 3 bases outside the gene matches.

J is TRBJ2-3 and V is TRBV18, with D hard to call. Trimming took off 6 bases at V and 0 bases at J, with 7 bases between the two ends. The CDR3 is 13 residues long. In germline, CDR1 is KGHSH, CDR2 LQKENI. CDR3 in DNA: TGTGCCAGCTCCAAGCCCAGCACAGATACGCAGTATTTT. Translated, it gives CASSKPSTDTQYF.

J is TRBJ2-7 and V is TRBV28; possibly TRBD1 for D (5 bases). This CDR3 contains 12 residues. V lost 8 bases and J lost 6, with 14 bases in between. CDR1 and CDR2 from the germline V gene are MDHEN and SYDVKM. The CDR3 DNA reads TGTGCCAGCTACGGACAACACGGCGAGCAGTACTTC. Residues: CASYGQHGEQYF.

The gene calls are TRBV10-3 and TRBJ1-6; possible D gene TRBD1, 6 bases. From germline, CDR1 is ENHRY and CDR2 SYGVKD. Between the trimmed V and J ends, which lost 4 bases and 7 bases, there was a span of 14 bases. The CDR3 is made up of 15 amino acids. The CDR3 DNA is TGTGCCATCAGTGGATCCGGACAGCAAAATTCACCCCTCCACTTT. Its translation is CAISGSGQQNSPLHF.

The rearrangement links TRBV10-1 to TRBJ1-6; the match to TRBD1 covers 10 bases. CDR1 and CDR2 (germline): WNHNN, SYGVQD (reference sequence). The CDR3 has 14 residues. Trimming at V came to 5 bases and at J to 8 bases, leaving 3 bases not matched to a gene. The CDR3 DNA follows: TGCGCCAGCAGTCGGACAGGGGGAGATTCACCCCTCCACTTT. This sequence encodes CASSRTGGDSPLHF.

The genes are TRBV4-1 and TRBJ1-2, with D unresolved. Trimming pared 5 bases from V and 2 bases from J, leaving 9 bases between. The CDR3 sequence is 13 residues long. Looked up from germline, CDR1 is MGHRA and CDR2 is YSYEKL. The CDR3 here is CASSIDKNYGYTF. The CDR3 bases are TGCGCCAGCAGCATAGACAAGAACTATGGCTACACCTTC.

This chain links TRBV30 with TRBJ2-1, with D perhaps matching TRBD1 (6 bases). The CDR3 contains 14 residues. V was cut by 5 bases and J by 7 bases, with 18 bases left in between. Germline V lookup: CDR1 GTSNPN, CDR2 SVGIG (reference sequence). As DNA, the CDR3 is TGTGCCTGGCAAACTATCAACAGGGAAAATGAGCAGTTCTTC. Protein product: CAWQTINRENEQFF.

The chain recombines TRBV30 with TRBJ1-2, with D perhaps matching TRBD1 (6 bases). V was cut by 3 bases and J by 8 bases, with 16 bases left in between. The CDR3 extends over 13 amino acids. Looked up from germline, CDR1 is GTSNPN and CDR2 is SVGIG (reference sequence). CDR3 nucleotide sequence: TGTGCCTGGAGCGTCGGGGGGCAGGTGGGCTACACCTTC. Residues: CAWSVGGQVGYTF.

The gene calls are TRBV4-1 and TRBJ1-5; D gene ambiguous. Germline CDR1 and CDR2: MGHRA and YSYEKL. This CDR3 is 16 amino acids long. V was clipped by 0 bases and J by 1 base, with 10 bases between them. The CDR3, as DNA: TGCGCCAGCAGCCAAGAGGTGGGGAGGAGCAATCAGCCCCAGCATTTT. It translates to CASSQEVGRSNQPQHF.

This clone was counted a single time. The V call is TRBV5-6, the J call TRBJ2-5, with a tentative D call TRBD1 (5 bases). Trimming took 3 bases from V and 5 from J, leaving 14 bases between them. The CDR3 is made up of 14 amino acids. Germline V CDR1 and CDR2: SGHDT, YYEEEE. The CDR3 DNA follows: TGTGCCAGCAGCTCGCAAGTGTCAGGGGAGACCCAGTACTTC. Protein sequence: CASSSQVSGETQYF. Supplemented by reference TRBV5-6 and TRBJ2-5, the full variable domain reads DAGVTQSPTHLIKTRGQQVTLRCSPKSGHDTVSWYQQALGQGPQFIFQYYEEEERQRGNFPDRFSGHQFPNYSSELNVNALLLGDSALYLCASSSQVSGETQYFGPGTRLLVL.

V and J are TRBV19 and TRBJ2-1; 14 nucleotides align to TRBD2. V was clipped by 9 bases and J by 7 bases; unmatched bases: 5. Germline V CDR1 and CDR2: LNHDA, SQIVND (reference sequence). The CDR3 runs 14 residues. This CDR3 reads CASQGLAGENEQFF. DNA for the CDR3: TGTGCCAGCCAGGGACTAGCGGGGGAGAATGAGCAGTTCTTC.

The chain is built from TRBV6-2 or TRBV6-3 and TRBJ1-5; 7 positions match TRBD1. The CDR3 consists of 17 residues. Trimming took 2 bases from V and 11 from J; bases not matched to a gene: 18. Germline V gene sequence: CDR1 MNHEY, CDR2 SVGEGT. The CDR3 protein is CASSYPKDGQAYPSQHF. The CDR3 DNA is TGTGCCAGCAGTTACCCCAAGGACGGACAGGCTTATCCGTCCCAGCATTTT.

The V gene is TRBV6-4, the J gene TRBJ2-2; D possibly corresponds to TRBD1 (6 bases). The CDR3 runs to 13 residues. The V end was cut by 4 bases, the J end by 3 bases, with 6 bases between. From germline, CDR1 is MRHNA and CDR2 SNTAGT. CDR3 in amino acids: CASSGQDTGELFF. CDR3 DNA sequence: TGTGCCAGCAGTGGACAGGACACCGGGGAGCTGTTTTTT.

The CDR3, as DNA: TGTGCCAGCAGTCGACAGGGCTATGGGGAGACCCAGTACTTC. This codes for CASSRQGYGETQYF. The rearrangement uses TRBV6-2 or TRBV6-3 and TRBJ2-5, with 7 bases aligning to TRBD1. The germline CDR1 and CDR2 sequences are MNHEY and SVGEGT. V was clipped by 5 bases and J by 5 bases; unmatched bases: 8. This CDR3 spans 14 amino acids.

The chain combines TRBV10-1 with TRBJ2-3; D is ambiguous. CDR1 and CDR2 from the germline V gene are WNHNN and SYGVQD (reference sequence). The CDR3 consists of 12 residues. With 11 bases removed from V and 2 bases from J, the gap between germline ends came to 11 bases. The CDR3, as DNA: TGCGCCGTGGGCGAGAACACAGATACGCAGTATTTT. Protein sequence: CAVGENTDTQYF.